The 19 T cell receptor beta chains in this list originate from one sample, sequenced in a study of shared clonotypes between healthy human individuals. Profiled with immunoSEQ multiplex PCR; TCRdb holds only in-frame clones, not every one. This repertoire shows 550,000 to 800,000 clones, about nine tenths found once; its top ten account for 30% to 40%. Sequenced sample: memory CD8+ T cells from PBMCs. Subset meaning: CD45RO+ cells pooled with CCR7-negative TemRA cells. Receptor source: a man between 18 and 29 years old in good health. Some clones in this sample may be carry-over from other donors' samples.

The chain uses TRBV4-2 and TRBJ2-7, with TRBD2 identical over 8 bases. The CDR3 totals 16 residues. Germline V lookup: CDR1 LGHNA, CDR2 YNFKEQ. V lost 1 base, J lost 0 bases, and 5 bases stayed unmatched. In DNA form, the CDR3 reads TGTGCCAGCAGCCAAGTCGCTAGCGGGTCCTCCTACGAGCAGTACTTC. Protein sequence: CASSQVASGSSYEQYF.

The rearrangement joins TRBV4-3 to TRBJ2-1; D is undetermined. V shed 0 bases and J shed 0 bases, with 6 bases lying between them. Looked up from germline, CDR1 is LGHNA and CDR2 is YSLEER. This CDR3 has 15 residues. The CDR3 protein is CASSQDWSSYNEQFF. The CDR3, as DNA: TGCGCCAGCAGCCAAGATTGGTCCTCCTACAATGAGCAGTTCTTC.

This clone was recorded only once. V and J are TRBV15 and TRBJ1-1; perhaps TRBD1 as D (5 bases). The CDR3 is made up of 15 amino acids. Germline V lookup: CDR1 LNHNV, CDR2 YYDKDF (reference sequence). Between the trimmed V and J ends, which lost 0 bases and 1 base, there was a span of 9 bases. CDR3 coding DNA: TGTGCCACCAGCAGAGATTACAGGCCGAACACTGAAGCTTTCTTT. This translates into CATSRDYRPNTEAFF.

V is TRBV29-1 and J is TRBJ2-7, with 7 bases lining up with TRBD2. In germline, CDR1 is SQVTM, CDR2 ANQGSEA. V lost 4 bases to trimming and J lost 2 bases; unmatched junction nucleotides: 8. The CDR3 runs to 14 residues. The CDR3 protein is CSVVPRDYTYEQYF. For the CDR3, the DNA is TGCAGCGTTGTCCCCCGGGACTATACCTACGAGCAGTACTTC.

The chain joins TRBV7-9 to TRBJ1-1, with TRBD1 identical over 7 bases. The CDR3 consists of 17 residues. Per germline, CDR1 SEHNR and CDR2 FQNEAQ (reference sequence). The trim removed 4 bases at V and 1 base at J, leaving 12 bases unmatched. The CDR3 reads CASSSTTSGTANTEAFF. The CDR3 DNA sequence: TGTGCCAGCAGCTCAACTACCTCCGGGACAGCGAACACTGAAGCTTTCTTT.

The chain combines TRBV7-8 with TRBJ2-1, with 11 positions matching TRBD2. The ends lost 5 bases at V and 5 bases at J; junction bases unmatched: 17. There are 19 residues in the CDR3. Looked up from germline, CDR1 is SGHVS and CDR2 is FQNEAQ. This CDR3 is CASSEGTSGQASRDNEQFF. DNA of the CDR3: TGTGCCAGCAGCGAAGGGACTAGCGGCCAAGCTAGTCGTGACAATGAGCAGTTCTTC. The complete variable domain, with remaining parts taken from reference TRBV7-8 and TRBJ2-1, reads GAGVSQSPRYKVAKRGQDVALRCDPISGHVSLFWYQQALGQGPEFLTYFQNEAQLDKSGLPSDRFFAERPEGSVSTLKIQRTQQEDSAVYLCASSEGTSGQASRDNEQFFGPGTRLTVL.

This chain joins TRBV7-9 and TRBJ2-7; D uncertain. The V and J ends lost 0 bases and 3 bases respectively, with 12 bases between them. The germline V gene encodes CDR1 SEHNR and CDR2 FQNEAQ (reference sequence). The CDR3 has 15 amino acids. The CDR3 nucleotides read TGTGCCAGCAGCTTAGCGCCCCGGGCCTTCTACGAGCAGTACTTC. This gives the protein CASSLAPRAFYEQYF.

The chain employs TRBV5-6 and TRBJ2-5; no firm D call. The J call is uncertain, as TRBJ2-7 better fits the DNA end. This CDR3 is 13 amino acids long. Germline V lookup: CDR1 SGHDT, CDR2 YYEEEE. This CDR3 reads CASSLGASYEQYF. The CDR3 region has the DNA TGTGCCAGCAGCTTGGGGGCTTCCTACGAGCAGTACTTC.

The chain recombines TRBV27 with TRBJ2-1; 10 nucleotides align to TRBD1. Germline V lookup: CDR1 MNHEY, CDR2 SMNVEV (reference sequence). Trimming took 9 bases from V and 4 from J; bases not matched to a gene: 18. CDR3 size: 18 residues. The CDR3 here is CASWDRGNGSGQYNEQFF. The CDR3 nucleotides are TGTGCCAGTTGGGACAGGGGAAACGGAAGCGGACAATACAATGAGCAGTTCTTC.

The chain joins TRBV7-2 to TRBJ2-1, with a possible D match to TRBD2 (6 bases). V lost 4 bases, J lost 6 bases, and 13 bases lay in between. Germline loops: CDR1 SGHTA, CDR2 FQGNSA. The CDR3 totals 14 residues. The CDR3 reads CASSSTRRGNEQFF. The DNA of the CDR3 is TGTGCCAGCAGCTCGACTAGAAGGGGCAATGAGCAGTTCTTC. Filled out from reference TRBV7-2 and TRBJ2-1, the complete variable domain reads GAGVSQSPSNKVTEKGKDVELRCDPISGHTALYWYRQSLGQGLEFLIYFQGNSAPDKSGLPSDRFSAERTGGSVSTLTIQRTQQEDSAVYLCASSSTRRGNEQFFGPGTRLTVL.

The chain joins TRBV4-2 to TRBJ2-1; D is uncertain. This CDR3 spans 15 amino acids. Germline assignment: CDR1 LGHNA and CDR2 YNFKEQ. V lost 1 base to trimming and J lost 5 bases, with 12 bases between them. The DNA for the CDR3 is TGTGCCAGCAGCCAAGGGTGGGATACTGACAATGAGCAGTTCTTC. It encodes CASSQGWDTDNEQFF.

The chain joins TRBV27 to TRBJ2-7, with TRBD1 matching 7 bases. From germline, CDR1 is MNHEY and CDR2 SMNVEV (reference sequence). Trimming removed 5 bases from V and 0 bases from J; junction bases left unmatched: 10. CDR3 length equals 16 residues. CDR3 region: CASSQSTGQISYEQYF. CDR3 DNA: TGTGCCAGCAGTCAATCGACGGGACAGATCTCCTACGAGCAGTACTTC.

This clone has only one observation. The V gene is TRBV5-1, the J gene TRBJ2-7; TRBD2 matches at 8 bases. The CDR3 runs 15 residues. Trimming cost V 2 bases and J 0 bases; bases outside gene matches: 4. The germline V gene encodes CDR1 SGHRS and CDR2 YFSETQ. CDR3 amino acids: CASSFLSGSSYEQYF. The DNA for the CDR3 is TGCGCCAGCAGCTTTCTCAGCGGGAGCTCCTACGAGCAGTACTTC.

The chain couples TRBV27 to TRBJ2-1, with 10 bases lining up with TRBD2. The CDR3 is 17 amino acids. The germline V gene encodes CDR1 MNHEY and CDR2 SMNVEV (reference sequence). The ends lost 2 bases at V and 10 bases at J; junction bases unmatched: 14. CDR3 sequence (DNA): TGTGCCAGCAGTTTAGACCGGCTAGCGGGGGCTCTCGGCGAGCAGTTCTTC. This encodes CASSLDRLAGALGEQFF.

V and J are TRBV4-3 and TRBJ2-1; D unresolved. The CDR3 has 13 residues. V lost 0 bases to trimming and J lost 7 bases, with 7 bases between them. The germline gives CDR1 LGHNA, CDR2 YSLEER. The CDR3 reads CASSQETLNEQFF. The CDR3 coding sequence is TGCGCCAGCAGCCAAGAGACCTTGAATGAGCAGTTCTTC.

For this clone: Other DNA variants within this sample encode the same CDR3. V gene TRBV27 combines with J gene TRBJ2-2; D remains ambiguous. The V end was cut by 1 base, the J end by 4 bases, with 4 bases between. CDR1 MNHEY and CDR2 SMNVEV come from the germline V gene (reference sequence). The CDR3 extends over 13 amino acids. The chain's CDR3 is CASSLLGTGELFF. DNA of the CDR3: TGTGCCAGCAGTTTATTGGGCACCGGGGAGCTGTTTTTT.

The chain has TRBV6-5 and TRBJ2-2, with D perhaps TRBD2 (6 bases). Per the germline V gene, CDR1 is MNHEY and CDR2 is SVGAGI. The CDR3 sequence is 16 residues long. Between the trimmed V and J ends, which lost 4 bases and 4 bases, there was a span of 16 bases. The CDR3 here is CASSFWHSGPTGELFF. For the CDR3, the DNA is TGTGCCAGCAGTTTTTGGCATAGCGGACCCACCGGGGAGCTGTTTTTT.

The J gene is TRBJ1-3, the V gene TRBV13; D may be TRBD1 (5 bases). Germline lookup yields CDR1 PRHDT and CDR2 FYEKMQ (reference sequence). With 4 bases removed from V and 2 bases from J, the gap between germline ends came to 12 bases. The CDR3 totals 15 residues. The CDR3 nucleotides are TGTGCCAGCAGCTCGGCGACAGAAGCTGGAAACACCATATATTTT. Amino acid sequence: CASSSATEAGNTIYF. The full variable domain, rest sourced from reference TRBV13 and TRBJ1-3, is AAGVIQSPRHLIKEKRETATLKCYPIPRHDTVYWYQQGPGQDPQFLISFYEKMQSDKGSIPDRFSAQQFSDYHSELNMSSLELGDSALYFCASSSATEAGNTIYFGEGSWLTVV.

The rearrangement links TRBV28 to TRBJ2-5; TRBD2 aligns across 7 bases. The CDR3 sequence is 15 residues long. CDR1 is MDHEN, CDR2 SYDVKM, per germline. With V trimmed by 3 bases and J by 5 bases, 9 bases remained unmatched. The CDR3: CASSFGGSQQETQYF. The CDR3 coding sequence is TGTGCCAGCAGTTTCGGCGGGAGTCAGCAGGAGACCCAGTACTTC.